This is a list of T cell receptor beta chains from one sample in a study of OX40 agonist ivuxolimab in advanced cancers. This table comes from immunoSEQ multiplex PCR, and its TCRdb copy is limited to in-frame clones, with some not included. The sample has about 79,000 clones; around 94% are singletons. The source was CD4+ or CD8+ T cells sorted from blood, collected in a trial of the OX40 agonist ivuxolimab. Receptor source: an adult with an advanced solid tumor such as melanoma, head and neck, liver or kidney cancer. Each CDR3 is given with its conserved first and last residue. Each record gives: clone size, D gene, V gene, J gene, CDR3 protein, CDR3 DNA. D genes are given only for firm matches. Some rows mark clone size as missing; the rest say once, few, many or name a class of expanded clone.

abundance: .; d_gene: TRBD2; v_gene: TRBV9; j_gene: TRBJ2-1; CDR3aa: CASSADRLAGLNEQFF; CDR3nt: TGTGCCAGCAGCGCCGACAGACTAGCGGGGCTCAATGAGCAGTTCTTC
abundance: .; d_gene: .; v_gene: TRBV13; j_gene: TRBJ1-6; CDR3aa: CASSGGPNSPLHF; CDR3nt: TGTGCCAGCTCGGGGGGCCCCAATTCACCCCTCCACTTT
abundance: .; d_gene: .; v_gene: TRBV5-4; j_gene: TRBJ1-3; CDR3aa: CASRSNRSGNTIYF; CDR3nt: TGTGCCAGCAGGTCTAACCGGTCTGGAAACACCATATATTTT
abundance: .; d_gene: TRBD1; v_gene: TRBV18; j_gene: TRBJ1-4; CDR3aa: CASRPGQGIEKLFF; CDR3nt: TGTGCCAGCAGACCGGGACAGGGGATTGAAAAACTGTTTTTT
abundance: once; d_gene: .; v_gene: TRBV28; j_gene: TRBJ1-5; CDR3aa: CASSWTVYSNQPQHF; CDR3nt: TGTGCCAGCAGTTGGACAGTTTACAGCAATCAGCCCCAGCATTTT
abundance: .; d_gene: TRBD1; v_gene: TRBV28; j_gene: TRBJ1-2; CDR3aa: CASSLFWTGDRGYTF; CDR3nt: TGTGCCAGCAGTTTATTCTGGACAGGGGATCGAGGCTACACCTTC
abundance: .; d_gene: .; v_gene: TRBV7-5; j_gene: TRBJ2-7; CDR3aa: CARTLIRRYYEQYF; CDR3nt: TGTGCCAGAACCCTTATACGGCGTTACTACGAGCAGTACTTC
abundance: .; d_gene: .; v_gene: TRBV5-8; j_gene: TRBJ1-6; CDR3aa: CASSLSGSYNSPLHF; CDR3nt: TGTGCCAGCAGCTTGTCGGGCTCCTATAATTCACCCCTCCACTTT
abundance: .; d_gene: .; v_gene: TRBV7-6; j_gene: TRBJ1-1; CDR3aa: CASSSEGGEAFF; CDR3nt: TGTGCCAGCAGCTCCGAAGGAGGTGAAGCTTTCTTT
abundance: .; d_gene: .; v_gene: TRBV2; j_gene: TRBJ1-1; CDR3aa: CASGGSNTEAFF; CDR3nt: TGTGCCAGTGGGGGGTCGAACACTGAAGCTTTCTTT
abundance: .; d_gene: .; v_gene: TRBV7-3; j_gene: TRBJ2-5; CDR3aa: CASSLIGGETQYF; CDR3nt: TGTGCCAGCAGCTTAATAGGCGGGGAGACCCAGTACTTC
abundance: .; d_gene: TRBD2; v_gene: TRBV7-9; j_gene: TRBJ2-2; CDR3aa: CASSFETSGRPGELFF; CDR3nt: TGTGCCAGCAGCTTTGAGACTAGCGGGAGACCCGGGGAGCTGTTTTTT
abundance: .; d_gene: .; v_gene: TRBV28; j_gene: TRBJ1-1; CDR3aa: CASSLLSSAGAYGGEAFF; CDR3nt: TGTGCCAGCAGTTTATTATCGTCGGCAGGGGCGTACGGGGGCGAAGCTTTCTTT
abundance: .; d_gene: .; v_gene: TRBV10-3; j_gene: TRBJ1-2; CDR3aa: CAISESGNGAYYGYTF; CDR3nt: TGTGCCATCAGTGAGTCAGGGAACGGGGCCTACTATGGCTACACCTTC
abundance: .; d_gene: .; v_gene: TRBV5-4; j_gene: TRBJ2-4; CDR3aa: CASSSRAAGNIQYF; CDR3nt: TGTGCCAGCAGCTCCAGGGCCGCGGGAAACATTCAGTACTTC
abundance: .; d_gene: .; v_gene: TRBV19; j_gene: TRBJ2-7; CDR3aa: CASGPGSYEQYF; CDR3nt: TGTGCCAGTGGTCCAGGGTCCTACGAGCAGTACTTC
abundance: .; d_gene: .; v_gene: TRBV19; j_gene: TRBJ1-2; CDR3aa: CASTMDLGGAGYGYTF; CDR3nt: TGTGCCAGTACTATGGACCTGGGAGGGGCTGGCTATGGCTACACCTTC
abundance: .; d_gene: .; v_gene: TRBV27; j_gene: TRBJ2-7; CDR3aa: CASSLSPSRLDAYEQYF; CDR3nt: TGTGCCAGCAGTTTATCCCCCTCGAGACTAGACGCCTACGAGCAGTACTTC
abundance: .; d_gene: TRBD2; v_gene: TRBV4-3; j_gene: TRBJ2-3; CDR3aa: CASSQDSPTSGTDTQYF; CDR3nt: TGCGCCAGCAGCCAAGATTCCCCGACTAGCGGGACAGATACGCAGTATTTT
abundance: .; d_gene: TRBD2; v_gene: TRBV5-4; j_gene: TRBJ2-7; CDR3aa: CAIQGLAGVDEQYF; CDR3nt: TGTGCCATCCAGGGACTAGCGGGAGTCGACGAGCAGTACTTC
abundance: .; d_gene: .; v_gene: TRBV28; j_gene: TRBJ1-5; CDR3aa: CASSIQGSNQPQHF; CDR3nt: TGTGCCAGCAGTATACAGGGCAGCAATCAGCCCCAGCATTTT
abundance: .; d_gene: .; v_gene: TRBV28; j_gene: TRBJ2-7; CDR3aa: CASSLMTGSYEQYF; CDR3nt: TGTGCCAGCAGTTTAATGACGGGCTCCTACGAGCAGTACTTC
abundance: .; d_gene: .; v_gene: TRBV4-3; j_gene: TRBJ1-2; CDR3aa: CASSQDPHGGLDYGYTF; CDR3nt: TGCGCCAGCAGCCAAGATCCCCACGGCGGGCTGGACTATGGCTACACCTTC
abundance: .; d_gene: .; v_gene: TRBV7-8; j_gene: TRBJ2-1; CDR3aa: CASSYPIRLADNNEQFF; CDR3nt: TGTGCCAGCAGCTACCCCATTCGGTTAGCGGACAACAATGAGCAGTTCTTC
abundance: .; d_gene: TRBD1; v_gene: TRBV28; j_gene: TRBJ1-1; CDR3aa: CASSFDREQVNTEAFF; CDR3nt: TGTGCCAGCAGTTTCGACAGGGAACAGGTGAACACTGAAGCTTTCTTT
abundance: .; d_gene: .; v_gene: TRBV6-5; j_gene: TRBJ2-2; CDR3aa: CASSWSRTGELFF; CDR3nt: TGTGCCAGCAGCTGGTCCCGCACCGGGGAGCTGTTTTTT
abundance: .; d_gene: .; v_gene: TRBV7-9; j_gene: TRBJ2-7; CDR3aa: CASSLPAEDPSYEQYF; CDR3nt: TGTGCCAGCAGCTTACCAGCAGAAGATCCGTCCTACGAGCAGTACTTC
abundance: .; d_gene: TRBD1; v_gene: TRBV30; j_gene: TRBJ2-7; CDR3aa: CAWSVLGQGSYEQYF; CDR3nt: TGTGCCTGGAGTGTACTAGGACAGGGATCTTACGAGCAGTACTTC
abundance: .; d_gene: .; v_gene: TRBV5-6; j_gene: TRBJ2-1; CDR3aa: CASSLASSYNEQFF; CDR3nt: TGTGCCAGCAGCTTGGCCTCTTCCTACAATGAGCAGTTCTTC
abundance: .; d_gene: .; v_gene: TRBV19; j_gene: TRBJ1-2; CDR3aa: CASSVTGRGGYTF; CDR3nt: TGTGCCAGTAGTGTCACAGGGAGAGGTGGCTACACCTTC
abundance: .; d_gene: .; v_gene: TRBV7-9; j_gene: TRBJ1-1; CDR3aa: CASSPGRGNTEAFF; CDR3nt: TGTGCCAGCAGCCCTGGGCGGGGGAACACTGAAGCTTTCTTT
abundance: .; d_gene: .; v_gene: TRBV5-4; j_gene: TRBJ2-2; CDR3aa: CASSSMVGGADKTGELFF; CDR3nt: TGTGCCAGCAGCTCTATGGTGGGGGGCGCGGATAAGACCGGGGAGCTGTTTTTT
abundance: .; d_gene: .; v_gene: TRBV28; j_gene: TRBJ2-7; CDR3aa: CASSSVHQRGYEQYF; CDR3nt: TGTGCCAGCAGTTCTGTCCACCAGAGGGGTTACGAGCAGTACTTC
abundance: .; d_gene: TRBD1; v_gene: TRBV6-1; j_gene: TRBJ2-7; CDR3aa: CASNPGQESYYEQYF; CDR3nt: TGTGCCAGCAACCCGGGACAGGAAAGTTACTACGAGCAGTACTTC
abundance: .; d_gene: .; v_gene: TRBV6-1; j_gene: TRBJ1-1; CDR3aa: CASILGYTEAFF; CDR3nt: TGTGCCAGCATCCTAGGATACACTGAAGCTTTCTTT
abundance: .; d_gene: .; v_gene: TRBV28; j_gene: TRBJ2-7; CDR3aa: CASSLVRGLPNLAAREQYF; CDR3nt: TGTGCCAGCAGTTTGGTACGGGGACTGCCCAACCTAGCCGCACGCGAGCAGTACTTC
abundance: .; d_gene: .; v_gene: TRBV19; j_gene: TRBJ2-7; CDR3aa: CASSIFAGDSYEQYF; CDR3nt: TGTGCCAGTAGTATATTCGCAGGGGACTCCTACGAGCAGTACTTC
abundance: .; d_gene: .; v_gene: TRBV27; j_gene: TRBJ1-5; CDR3aa: CASSLSSNQPQHF; CDR3nt: TGTGCCAGCAGCTTAAGTAGCAATCAGCCCCAGCATTTT
abundance: .; d_gene: .; v_gene: TRBV21-1; j_gene: TRBJ2-1; CDR3aa: CASSKRGERPQFF; CDR3nt: TGTGCCAGCAGCAAAAGGGGGGAGCGGCCACAGTTCTTC
abundance: .; d_gene: TRBD1; v_gene: TRBV6-5; j_gene: TRBJ2-1; CDR3aa: CASSLLRDRGNEQFF; CDR3nt: TGTGCCAGCAGTCTCCTCCGGGACAGGGGCAATGAGCAGTTCTTC
abundance: .; d_gene: .; v_gene: TRBV10-3; j_gene: TRBJ1-2; CDR3aa: CAISESWDSNYGYTF; CDR3nt: TGTGCCATCAGTGAGTCTTGGGACTCTAACTATGGCTACACCTTC
abundance: .; d_gene: .; v_gene: TRBV9; j_gene: TRBJ2-1; CDR3aa: CASSGVDNEQFF; CDR3nt: TGTGCCAGCAGCGGGGTAGACAATGAGCAGTTCTTC
abundance: .; d_gene: TRBD2; v_gene: TRBV7-8; j_gene: TRBJ2-7; CDR3aa: CASSLEQREGSYEQYF; CDR3nt: TGTGCCAGCAGCTTAGAGCAGCGGGAGGGTAGCTACGAGCAGTACTTC
abundance: .; d_gene: TRBD1; v_gene: TRBV11-2; j_gene: TRBJ2-5; CDR3aa: CASLDRGLETQYF; CDR3nt: TGTGCCAGCCTCGACAGGGGATTGGAGACCCAGTACTTC
abundance: .; d_gene: TRBD1; v_gene: TRBV27; j_gene: TRBJ2-7; CDR3aa: CASSLVGQPHYEQYF; CDR3nt: TGTGCCAGCAGTTTAGTGGGACAGCCACACTACGAGCAGTACTTC
abundance: .; d_gene: TRBD1; v_gene: TRBV27; j_gene: TRBJ2-7; CDR3aa: CASSLIGQGPYEQYF; CDR3nt: TGTGCCAGCAGTTTAATTGGACAGGGACCCTACGAGCAGTACTTC
abundance: .; d_gene: TRBD1; v_gene: TRBV5-4; j_gene: TRBJ2-7; CDR3aa: CASSDSGTGVYEQYF; CDR3nt: TGTGCCAGCAGCGATTCCGGGACAGGGGTTTACGAGCAGTACTTC
abundance: .; d_gene: .; v_gene: TRBV7-9; j_gene: TRBJ1-1; CDR3aa: CASSPTREEAFF; CDR3nt: TGTGCCAGCAGCCCGACGAGGGAAGAAGCTTTCTTT
abundance: .; d_gene: .; v_gene: TRBV28; j_gene: TRBJ1-3; CDR3aa: CASRVTQSSGNTIYF; CDR3nt: TGTGCCAGCAGGGTGACTCAGAGCTCTGGAAACACCATATATTTT
abundance: .; d_gene: .; v_gene: TRBV30; j_gene: TRBJ1-1; CDR3aa: CAWMEGGTEAFF; CDR3nt: TGTGCCTGGATGGAGGGGGGCACTGAAGCTTTCTTT
abundance: .; d_gene: TRBD1; v_gene: TRBV4-1; j_gene: TRBJ2-7; CDR3aa: CASSQEDRGTDEQYF; CDR3nt: TGCGCCAGCAGCCAAGAAGACAGGGGTACCGACGAGCAGTACTTC